A selection of T cell receptor beta chains follows, all from one sample in a study of response to subunit inactivated influenza vaccine. MiXCR was run by TCRdb on the RT-PCR reads, yielding one entry per CDR3 protein. The profile shows about 650,000 distinct CDR3 sequences, 15% to 18% of them singletons. Sequences were derived from PBMCs from blood, sampled roughly 13 days after vaccination. The receptors stem from a man aged 50 to 60 who received an inactivated influenza vaccine. CDR3s include the opening cysteine and the closing phenylalanine or tryptophan. The D gene is left open where the match is weak. Some rows have no size entry. The others give once, few or many, or a class for an expanded clone.

few	TRBD2	TRBV9	TRBJ2-7	TGTGCCAGCAGCTTTAGCGGGAGCGTTTACGAGCAGTACTTC	CASSFSGSVYEQYF
few	.	TRBV7-2	TRBJ2-1	TGTGCCAGCAGCTTACAAGGGCAGCTATACAATGAGCAGTTCTTC	CASSLQGQLYNEQFF
.	.	TRBV11-2	TRBJ1-2	TGTGCCAGCAGCTACGGGACCGCCAATGGCTACACCTTC	CASSYGTANGYTF
few	.	TRBV3-1	TRBJ1-1	TGTGCCAGCAGCTTGGGTCTCTCGGGAACTGAAGCTTTCTTT	CASSLGLSGTEAFF
few	.	TRBV12-5	TRBJ2-1	TGTGCTAGTGGTTTGCTAACGGACTATACCCTAACCAATGAGCAGTTCTTC	CASGLLTDYTLTNEQFF
.	.	TRBV6-5	TRBJ1-5	TGTGCCAGCAGTTACTCGGCGGGGGGCAATCAGCCCCAGCATTTT	CASSYSAGGNQPQHF
few	.	TRBV5-1	TRBJ2-7	TGCGCCAGCAGCTTGGACAGGACAGCCTACGAGCAGTACTTC	CASSLDRTAYEQYF
.	.	TRBV20-1	TRBJ1-1	TGCAGTGCTAGAGTGGGGGCCAACACTGAAGCTTTCTTT	CSARVGANTEAFF
few	.	TRBV18	TRBJ2-1	TGTGCCAGCTCACCCGAGTACCTCAGGGCTACCTACAATGAGCAGTTCTTC	CASSPEYLRATYNEQFF
.	TRBD1	TRBV4-3	TRBJ2-7	TGCGCCAGCAGCCACGACAGGGGTCACTCCTACGAGCAGTACTTC	CASSHDRGHSYEQYF
many	TRBD1	TRBV10-3	TRBJ2-2	TGTGCCATCAGTGAGTCTGGGATGACAGGGACGAACACCGGGGAGCTGTTTTTT	CAISESGMTGTNTGELFF
.	TRBD1	TRBV3-1	TRBJ2-5	TGTGCCAGCAGCCACCGACAGGGTGGCCGAGAGACCCAGTACTTC	CASSHRQGGRETQYF
few	TRBD2	TRBV12-3/TRBV12-4	TRBJ2-3	TGTGCCAGCAGGGAAACTAGCGGGGTCGCAGATACGCAGTATTTT	CASRETSGVADTQYF
.	.	TRBV4-3	TRBJ2-4	TGCGCCAGCAGCCAAGACCTCCGTGGGCAAAACATTCAGTACTTC	CASSQDLRGQNIQYF
.	.	TRBV7-2	TRBJ1-1	TGTGCCAGCAGCTTGAGACAGGCTCGCACTGAAGCTTTCTTT	CASSLRQARTEAFF
.	.	TRBV7-2	TRBJ1-2	TGTGCCAGCAGCTCCTCGGGACAATACTATGGCTACACCTTC	CASSSSGQYYGYTF
few	TRBD1	TRBV11-2	TRBJ2-7	TGTGCCAGCAGCTTATGGGACAGGCCATACGAGCAGTACTTC	CASSLWDRPYEQYF
few	TRBD2	TRBV11-2	TRBJ2-1	TGTGCCAGCAGCGATGGGGGACTAGCGAGGTTGAATGAGCAGTTCTTC	CASSDGGLARLNEQFF
.	TRBD2	TRBV20-1	TRBJ2-5	TGCAGTGCTAGGGCTAGCGGGTCCTACGGGGAGACCCAGTACTTC	CSARASGSYGETQYF
.	TRBD2	TRBV4-3	TRBJ2-2	TGCGCCAGCAGCCAAGACACTAGCGGGGTTTCCTCCGGGGAGCTGTTTTTT	CASSQDTSGVSSGELFF
few	.	TRBV20-1	TRBJ2-3	TGCAGTGCTAGACTTGGTAGCCCAGATACGCAGTATTTT	CSARLGSPDTQYF
many	TRBD1	TRBV5-1	TRBJ1-2	TGCGCCAGCAGCTCGGGACAGGGGTCCTATGGCTACACCTTC	CASSSGQGSYGYTF
.	.	TRBV27	TRBJ2-2	TGTGCCAGCAGTTTATACTTCGGGTGGTACAGCCAGGGCGGGGAGCTGTTTTTT	CASSLYFGWYSQGGELFF
many	TRBD2	TRBV2	TRBJ2-3	TGTGCCAGCAGTGAAGGGCTAGCGGGGGGAGGTATAGATACGCAGTATTTT	CASSEGLAGGGIDTQYF
few	.	TRBV11-2	TRBJ2-7	TGTGCCAGCAGCCCGGGGACTGCCGGATTGGAGCAGTACTTC	CASSPGTAGLEQYF
.	.	TRBV7-2	TRBJ2-1	TGTGCCAGCAGCTCAGATTCTTTCTACAATGAGCAGTTCTTC	CASSSDSFYNEQFF
.	TRBD1	TRBV12-3/TRBV12-4	TRBJ2-2	TGTGCCAGCAGTAAACAGGGGGCGAACACCGGGGAGCTGTTTTTT	CASSKQGANTGELFF
few	TRBD2	TRBV3-1	TRBJ2-1	TGTGCCAGCAGCCAGTATAGCGGGGGGGCCTACAATGAGCAGTTCTTC	CASSQYSGGAYNEQFF
many	TRBD1	TRBV10-3	TRBJ2-2	TGTGCCATCGGGGGACAGGGGGACACCGGGGAGCTGTTTTTT	CAIGGQGDTGELFF
few	.	TRBV5-1	TRBJ2-7	TGCGCCAGCAGCCCCAGGACCGGGCAACACGAGCAGTACTTC	CASSPRTGQHEQYF
few	TRBD2	TRBV28	TRBJ2-7	TGTGCCAGCAGTGGTCAGACTAGCGGGGCCTACGAGCAGTACTTC	CASSGQTSGAYEQYF
once	.	TRBV10-1	TRBJ1-3	TGCGCCAGCAGTCGCAAAAACCACGCGAGCGACTCTGGAAACACCATATATTTT	CASSRKNHASDSGNTIYF
many	TRBD1	TRBV7-2	TRBJ2-5	TGTGCCAGCAGCTCCCGGACAGGGGAGACCCAGTACTTC	CASSSRTGETQYF
.	.	TRBV3-1	TRBJ1-1	TGTGCCAGCAGCCAAGAATTGGGGAACACTGAAGCTTTCTTT	CASSQELGNTEAFF
few	TRBD2	TRBV7-8	TRBJ2-2	TGTGCCAGCAGTCCTCCTTATGGCGGGGGGAACACCGGGGAGCTGTTTTTT	CASSPPYGGGNTGELFF
few	TRBD1	TRBV28	TRBJ1-4	TGTGCCAGCAGCTACCCCCGGGACAGCTATGAAAAACTGTTTTTT	CASSYPRDSYEKLFF
few	.	TRBV30	TRBJ2-2	TGTGCCTGGAGCCTCTGGGCTAGCTCTAGAAACACCGGGGAGCTGTTTTTT	CAWSLWASSRNTGELFF
.	.	TRBV7-8	TRBJ2-1	TGTGCCAGCAGCCCCTTGACCTACAATGAGCAGTTCTTC	CASSPLTYNEQFF
few	TRBD2	TRBV7-2	TRBJ2-3	TGTGCCAGCAGCCCGACTAGCGGTGATACGCAGTATTTT	CASSPTSGDTQYF
.	.	TRBV7-9	TRBJ1-2	TGTGCCAGCAGAACGGGACCCTATGGCTACACCTTC	CASRTGPYGYTF
.	.	TRBV9	TRBJ2-2	TGTGCCAGCAGCTTAGGGGGAATAGGCACCGGGGAGCTGTTTTTT	CASSLGGIGTGELFF
few	.	TRBV12-3/TRBV12-4	TRBJ2-3	TGTGCCAGCAGTTTAATCCCGGGAGCGACGCGCACAGATACGCAGTATTTT	CASSLIPGATRTDTQYF
.	TRBD1	TRBV10-1	TRBJ2-1	TGCGCCAGCAGTGAGGGGGGACAGGGGCCGTTCTTC	CASSEGGQGPFF
few	.	TRBV5-1	TRBJ2-2	TGCGCCAGCAGCTCACAGGTTAACACCGGGGAGCTGTTTTTT	CASSSQVNTGELFF
few	TRBD1	TRBV7-9	TRBJ2-5	TGTGCCAGCAGGTTCTCAGGGGGTGAGACCCAGTACTTC	CASRFSGGETQYF
.	.	TRBV29-1	TRBJ1-5	TGCAGCGTTGAAGTGGCGGCAGGGGGCAATCAGCCCCAGCATTTT	CSVEVAAGGNQPQHF
.	.	TRBV28	TRBJ1-2	TGTGCCAGCAGTCCGCTACATGCCAACTATGGCTACACCTTC	CASSPLHANYGYTF
.	TRBD2	TRBV5-1	TRBJ2-2	TGCGCCAGCAGCTTGGAGGGACTAGGTTCCGGGGAGCTGTTTTTT	CASSLEGLGSGELFF
.	TRBD2	TRBV7-2	TRBJ2-7	TGTGCCAGCAGCCCGTGGGGGGGTCGATCCGAGCAGTACTTC	CASSPWGGRSEQYF
few	.	TRBV20-1	TRBJ2-7	TGCAGTGCTTACCGGGACCCTCACGAGCAGTACTTC	CSAYRDPHEQYF
few	.	TRBV7-2	TRBJ2-1	TGTGCCAGCAGCTCCATGGGGGGGCGCTACAATGAGCAGTTCTTC	CASSSMGGRYNEQFF
.	TRBD2	TRBV6-2/TRBV6-3	TRBJ2-1	TGTGCCAGCAACCCCGGGAGGGGGGGATACAATGAGCAGTTCTTC	CASNPGRGGYNEQFF
few	.	TRBV29-1	TRBJ1-1	TGCAGCGTTGAGATGAGGGGGAACACTGAAGCTTTCTTT	CSVEMRGNTEAFF
few	TRBD1	TRBV12-3/TRBV12-4	TRBJ1-2	TGTGCCAGCAGGGGACAGGGGAGGTACTATGGCTACACCTTC	CASRGQGRYYGYTF
.	TRBD1	TRBV7-2	TRBJ2-1	TGTGCCAGCAGCCCCGGGGCCGGGACAGGGCCGTTCTTC	CASSPGAGTGPFF